This T cell receptor (beta chain) was observed in a study of shared clonotypes between healthy human individuals. Study-level information: The study used three CD4 naive, three CD4 memory, two CD8 naive and one CD8 memory plate per donor. Study-wide findings and caveats: There were few donors, and this limited the genetic and exposure-history diversity represented. Researchers found naive subsets generally carried larger estimated richness than memory subsets.

The naive CD8 fraction comprised CD45RO-negative cells positively selected for CCR7 and excluded terminally differentiated effector memory CD45RA+ cells. Per the original methods: There were no quality scores in the junction-only immunoSEQ sequences, so filtering differed. Assay used: immunoSEQ multiplex PCR; TCRdb lists only in-frame clones, some missing. V and J calls and clone size are given by that table; D and trimming were obtained from the DNA. The sample has about 2.1 million clones, roughly 95% seen once; the top ten hold about 1.6%. In the case of this clone: Its cognate antigen is unknown.

V was clipped by 4 bases and J by 3 bases; unmatched bases: 6. The CDR3 totals 15 residues. Per germline, CDR1 MNHEY and CDR2 SVGAGI. The receptor comes from a man between 18 and 35 years old in good health. Some clones in this sample may be carry-over from other donors' samples. What was sequenced was naive CD8+ T cells from PBMCs. This chain connects TRBV6-5 to TRBJ1-1; 9 bases are shared with TRBD1. This chain's CDR3 is CASSLSGTGYTEAFF. The CDR3 DNA reads TGTGCCAGCAGTTTATCCGGGACAGGGTACACTGAAGCTTTCTTT.